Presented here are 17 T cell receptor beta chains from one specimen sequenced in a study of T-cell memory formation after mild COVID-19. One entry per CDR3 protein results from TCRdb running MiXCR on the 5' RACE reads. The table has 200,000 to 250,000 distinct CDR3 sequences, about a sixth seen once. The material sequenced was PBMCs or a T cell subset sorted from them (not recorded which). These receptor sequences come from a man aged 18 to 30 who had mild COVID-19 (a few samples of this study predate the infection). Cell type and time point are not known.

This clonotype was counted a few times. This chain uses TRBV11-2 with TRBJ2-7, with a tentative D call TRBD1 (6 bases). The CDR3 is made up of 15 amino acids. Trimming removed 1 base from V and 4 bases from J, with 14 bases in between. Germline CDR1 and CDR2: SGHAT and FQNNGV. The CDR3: CASSLGRTAFYEQYF. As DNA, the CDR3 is TGTGCCAGCAGCTTAGGACGGACAGCCTTTTACGAGCAGTACTTC.

As DNA, the CDR3 is TGTGCCAGCAGTTCTCTAGAATACAATGAGCAGTTCTTC. Encoded protein: CASSSLEYNEQFF. The V and J genes are TRBV12-3 or TRBV12-4 and TRBJ2-1; no reliable D call. Trimming left V 4 bases short and J 4 bases short, with 8 bases between. The CDR3 totals 13 residues.

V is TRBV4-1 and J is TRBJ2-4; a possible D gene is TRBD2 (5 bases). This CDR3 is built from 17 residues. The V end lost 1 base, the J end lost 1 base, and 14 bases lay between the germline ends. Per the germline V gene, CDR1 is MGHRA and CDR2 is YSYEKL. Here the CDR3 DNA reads TGCGCCAGCAGCCAAGGAGCGGTCATAGGGGCCAAAAACATTCAGTACTTC. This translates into CASSQGAVIGAKNIQYF.

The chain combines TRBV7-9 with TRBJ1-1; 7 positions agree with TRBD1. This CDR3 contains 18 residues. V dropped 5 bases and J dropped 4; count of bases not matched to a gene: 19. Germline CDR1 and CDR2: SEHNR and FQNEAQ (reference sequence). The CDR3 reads CASSRQVQGTGLGTEAFF. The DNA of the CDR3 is TGTGCCAGCAGCCGGCAAGTACAGGGGACCGGACTTGGCACTGAAGCTTTCTTT.

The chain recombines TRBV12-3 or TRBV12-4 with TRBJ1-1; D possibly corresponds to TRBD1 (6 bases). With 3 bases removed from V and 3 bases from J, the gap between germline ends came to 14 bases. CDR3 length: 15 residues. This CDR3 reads CASSFGGGLYTEAFF. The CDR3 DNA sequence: TGTGCCAGCAGTTTCGGAGGGGGGCTCTACACTGAAGCTTTCTTT.

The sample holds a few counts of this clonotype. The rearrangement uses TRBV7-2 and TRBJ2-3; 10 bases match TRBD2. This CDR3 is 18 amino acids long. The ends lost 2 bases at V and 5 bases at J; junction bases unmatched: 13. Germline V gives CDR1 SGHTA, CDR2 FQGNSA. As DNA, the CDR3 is TGTGCCAGCAGCTTATGGGCTAGCGGGGGCCCGTTTGGAGATACGCAGTATTTT. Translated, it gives CASSLWASGGPFGDTQYF. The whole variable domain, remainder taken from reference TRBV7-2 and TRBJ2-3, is GAGVSQSPSNKVTEKGKDVELRCDPISGHTALYWYRQSLGQGLEFLIYFQGNSAPDKSGLPSDRFSAERTGGSVSTLTIQRTQQEDSAVYLCASSLWASGGPFGDTQYFGPGTRLTVL.

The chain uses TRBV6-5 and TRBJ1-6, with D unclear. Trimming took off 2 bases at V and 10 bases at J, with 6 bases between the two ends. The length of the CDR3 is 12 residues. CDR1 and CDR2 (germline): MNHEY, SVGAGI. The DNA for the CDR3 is TGTGCCAGCAGTTACCGGTACTCACCCCTCCACTTT. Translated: CASSYRYSPLHF.

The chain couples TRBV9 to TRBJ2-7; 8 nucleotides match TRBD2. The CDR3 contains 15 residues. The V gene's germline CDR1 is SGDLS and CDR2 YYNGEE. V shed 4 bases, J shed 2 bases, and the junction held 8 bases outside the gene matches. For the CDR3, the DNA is TGTGCCAGCAGCCCGAATAGCGGGGCTACCTACGAGCAGTACTTC. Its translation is CASSPNSGATYEQYF.

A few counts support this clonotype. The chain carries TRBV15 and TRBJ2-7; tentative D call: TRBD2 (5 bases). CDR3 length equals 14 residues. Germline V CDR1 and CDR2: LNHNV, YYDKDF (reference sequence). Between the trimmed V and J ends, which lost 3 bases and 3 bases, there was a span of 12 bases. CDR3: CATSRHRGIYEQYF. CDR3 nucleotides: TGTGCCACCAGCAGGCATCGGGGTATCTACGAGCAGTACTTC. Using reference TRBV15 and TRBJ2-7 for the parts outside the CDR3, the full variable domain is DAMVIQNPRYQVTQFGKPVTLSCSQTLNHNVMYWYQQKSSQAPKLLFHYYDKDFNNEADTPDNFQSRRPNTSFCFLDIRSPGLGDTAMYLCATSRHRGIYEQYFGPGTRLTVT.

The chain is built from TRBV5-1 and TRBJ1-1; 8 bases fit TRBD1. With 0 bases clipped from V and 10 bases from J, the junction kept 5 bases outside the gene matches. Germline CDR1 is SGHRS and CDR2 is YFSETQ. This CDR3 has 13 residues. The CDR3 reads CASSLEDRARAFF. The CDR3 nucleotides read TGCGCCAGCAGCTTGGAGGACAGGGCGAGAGCTTTCTTT.

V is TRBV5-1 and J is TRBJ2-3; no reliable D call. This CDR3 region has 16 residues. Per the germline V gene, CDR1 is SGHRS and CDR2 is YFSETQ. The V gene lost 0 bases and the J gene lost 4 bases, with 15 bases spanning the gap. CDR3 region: CASSLGAASVSDTQYF. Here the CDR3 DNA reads TGCGCCAGCAGCTTGGGGGCAGCCTCCGTATCAGATACGCAGTATTTT. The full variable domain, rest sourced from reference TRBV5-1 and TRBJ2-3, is KAGVTQTPRYLIKTRGQQVTLSCSPISGHRSVSWYQQTPGQGLQFLFEYFSETQRNKGNFPGRFSGRQFSNSRSEMNVSTLELGDSALYLCASSLGAASVSDTQYFGPGTRLTVL.

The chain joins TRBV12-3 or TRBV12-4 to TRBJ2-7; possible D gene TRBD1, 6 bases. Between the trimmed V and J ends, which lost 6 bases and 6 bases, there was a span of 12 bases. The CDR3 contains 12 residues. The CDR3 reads CASRQGRSEQYF. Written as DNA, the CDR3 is TGTGCCAGCAGACAGGGTAGGTCCGAGCAGTACTTC.

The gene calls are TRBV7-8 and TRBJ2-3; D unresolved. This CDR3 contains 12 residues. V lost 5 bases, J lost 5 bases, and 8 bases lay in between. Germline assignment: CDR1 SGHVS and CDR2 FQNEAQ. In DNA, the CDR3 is TGTGCCAGCAGCCCGATGGGAGATACGCAGTATTTT. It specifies CASSPMGDTQYF.

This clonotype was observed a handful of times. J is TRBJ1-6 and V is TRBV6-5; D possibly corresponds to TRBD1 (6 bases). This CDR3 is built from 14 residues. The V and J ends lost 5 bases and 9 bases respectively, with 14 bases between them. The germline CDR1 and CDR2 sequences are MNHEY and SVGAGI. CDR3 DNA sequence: TGTGCCAGCAGTCCGCGGACAGTCAGTTCACCCCTCCACTTT. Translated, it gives CASSPRTVSSPLHF.

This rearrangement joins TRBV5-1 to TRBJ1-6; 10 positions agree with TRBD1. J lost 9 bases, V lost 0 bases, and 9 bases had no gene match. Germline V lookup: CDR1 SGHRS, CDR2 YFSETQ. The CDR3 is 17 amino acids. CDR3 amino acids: CASSLAPGQGSTSPLHF. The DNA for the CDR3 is TGCGCCAGCAGCTTGGCCCCGGGACAGGGGAGTACTTCACCCCTCCACTTT.

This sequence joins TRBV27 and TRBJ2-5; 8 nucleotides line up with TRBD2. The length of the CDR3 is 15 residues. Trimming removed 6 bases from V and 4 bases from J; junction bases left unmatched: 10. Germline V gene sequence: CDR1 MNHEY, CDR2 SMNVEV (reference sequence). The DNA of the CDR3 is TGTGCCAGCAGCCCTCACGGGGGGGCAGTAGAGACCCAGTACTTC. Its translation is CASSPHGGAVETQYF.

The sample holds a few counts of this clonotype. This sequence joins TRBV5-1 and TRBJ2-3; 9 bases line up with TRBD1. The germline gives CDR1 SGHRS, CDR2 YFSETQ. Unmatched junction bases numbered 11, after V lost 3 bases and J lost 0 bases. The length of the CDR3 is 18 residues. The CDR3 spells CASSSIPGQGSSTDTQYF. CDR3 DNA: TGCGCCAGCAGCTCGATTCCGGGACAGGGCTCTAGCACAGATACGCAGTATTTT.